These 15 T cell receptor beta chains were sequenced from one sample in a study of blood T cell repertoires in COVID-19. Sequencing was performed with immunoSEQ multiplex PCR; in TCRdb, only in-frame clones are kept and a portion is missing. The sample holds about 64,000 clones; 80% to 90% are singletons and the top ten take roughly 40%. The sample consisted of peripheral blood. These receptors originate from a woman aged 60-75 years with COVID-19, enrolled during active disease.

The rearrangement uses TRBV19 and TRBJ1-1; the match to TRBD1 covers 7 bases. The V gene's germline CDR1 is LNHDA and CDR2 SQIVND (reference sequence). The CDR3 length is 14 residues. V shed 4 bases, J shed 0 bases, and the junction held 2 bases outside the gene matches. CDR3 in DNA: TGTGCCAGTAGTAGACAGGGTTTGAACACTGAAGCTTTCTTT. Protein: CASSRQGLNTEAFF.

The chain is built from TRBV11-1 and TRBJ1-2; 12 bases are shared with TRBD1. The CDR3 has 15 amino acids. V lost 5 bases to trimming and J lost 5 bases; unmatched junction nucleotides: 6. Germline V gene sequence: CDR1 SGHAT, CDR2 FQDESV (reference sequence). As DNA, the CDR3 is TGTGCCAGCAGCCTGGGACAGGGGGCGCGTTATGGCTACACCTTC. This encodes CASSLGQGARYGYTF.

The table lists this clone with many counts. The chain couples TRBV24-1 to TRBJ1-5, with D tentatively TRBD1 (6 bases). The CDR3 extends over 18 amino acids. Germline V CDR1 and CDR2: KGHDR, SFDVKD. With 3 bases removed from V and 3 bases from J, the gap between germline ends came to 20 bases. Written as DNA, the CDR3 is TGTGCCACCAGTGATCCCCGGGACAAAAACAGTCCCAATCAGCCCCAGCATTTT. This sequence encodes CATSDPRDKNSPNQPQHF.

The sample holds one count of this clone. V usage is TRBV10-3 and J usage is TRBJ1-2, with D perhaps matching TRBD1 (5 bases). Germline CDR1 is ENHRY and CDR2 is SYGVKD. CDR3 length: 15 residues. Trimming stripped 3 bases from V and 0 bases from J, with 11 bases between. In nucleotides, the CDR3 is TGTGCCATCAGTGACCAGACAGCAGCTAACTATGGCTACACCTTC. Translated: CAISDQTAANYGYTF.

In this sample, this clone turned up once. The chain couples TRBV4-3 to TRBJ1-2, with 9 bases that match TRBD1. In germline, CDR1 is LGHNA, CDR2 YSLEER. The CDR3 runs to 16 residues. Unmatched junction bases numbered 7, after V lost 0 bases and J lost 5 bases. CDR3 sequence: CASSQDWGDRDYGYTF. CDR3 DNA sequence: TGCGCCAGCAGCCAAGATTGGGGGGACAGGGATTATGGCTACACCTTC.

The J gene is TRBJ2-7, the V gene TRBV6-2 or TRBV6-3; no clear D gene. The CDR3 runs 15 residues. Between the trimmed V and J ends, which lost 3 bases and 0 bases, there was a span of 12 bases. Germline loops: CDR1 MNHEY, CDR2 SVGEGT. Here the CDR3 DNA reads TGTGCCAGCAGTTATCCGATGGGCAGCTCCTACGAGCAGTACTTC. The encoded protein is CASSYPMGSSYEQYF.

V gene TRBV27 combines with J gene TRBJ1-5; 12 nucleotides align to TRBD1. Germline CDR1 is MNHEY and CDR2 is SMNVEV (reference sequence). This CDR3 region has 16 residues. J was trimmed by 5 bases and V by 4 bases; bases with no gene match: 6. DNA of the CDR3: TGTGCCAGCAGTTCGGCCGGGACAGGGGGCTATCAGCCCCAGCATTTT. Encoded protein: CASSSAGTGGYQPQHF.

The chain is built from TRBV9 and TRBJ1-2, with D uncertain. CDR3 length: 14 residues. Germline CDR1 and CDR2: SGDLS and YYNGEE. Trimming cost V 1 base and J 0 bases, with 7 bases left between them. CDR3 DNA sequence: TGTGCCAGCAGCGTATCCGGTACTAACTATGGCTACACCTTC. Protein product: CASSVSGTNYGYTF.

The chain carries TRBV7-9 and TRBJ1-6; 7 nucleotides line up with TRBD1. CDR1 is SEHNR, CDR2 FQNEAQ, per germline (reference sequence). J was trimmed by 9 bases and V by 5 bases; bases with no gene match: 10. The CDR3 totals 15 residues. The CDR3 is CASSPTTGEVSPLHF. The CDR3 bases are TGTGCCAGCAGCCCCACAACAGGGGAAGTTTCACCCCTCCACTTT.

J is TRBJ2-2 and V is TRBV2; D is possibly TRBD2 (6 bases). Germline V CDR1 and CDR2: SNHLY, FYNNEI. Trimming removed 6 bases at V and 6 bases at J, with 14 bases between. This CDR3 region has 14 residues. The CDR3 bases are TGTGCCAGCAGGGGAGGACTGGTGTCCGGGGAGCTGTTTTTT. Translated: CASRGGLVSGELFF.

This rearrangement joins TRBV7-9 to TRBJ2-1; TRBD2 agrees at 10 bases. The ends lost 2 bases at V and 7 bases at J; junction bases unmatched: 11. This CDR3 contains 17 residues. Germline loops: CDR1 SEHNR, CDR2 FQNEAQ (reference sequence). The CDR3 region has the DNA TGTGCCAGCAGCTTAAGTCTAGCGGGGGAGTTAGGGAATGAGCAGTTCTTC. It yields the protein CASSLSLAGELGNEQFF.

This chain joins TRBV2 and TRBJ1-5; D is unclear. The CDR3 has 15 residues. V was trimmed by 3 bases and J by 7 bases, leaving 16 bases between them. Germline assignment: CDR1 SNHLY and CDR2 FYNNEI. The CDR3 loop reads CASSEGQRREQPQHF. The CDR3 DNA reads TGTGCCAGCAGTGAGGGTCAGCGACGGGAGCAGCCCCAGCATTTT.

V gene TRBV12-3 or TRBV12-4 combines with J gene TRBJ2-2; weak D call: TRBD2 (5 bases). Trimming removed 7 bases from V and 4 bases from J, with 7 bases in between. There are 12 residues in the CDR3. The chain's CDR3 is CASIGVTGELFF. The CDR3 DNA sequence: TGTGCCAGCATCGGGGTCACCGGGGAGCTGTTTTTT.

The chain employs TRBV11-2 and TRBJ2-2; D is perhaps TRBD1 (6 bases). Between the trimmed V and J ends, which lost 5 bases and 1 base, there was a span of 8 bases. From germline, CDR1 is SGHAT and CDR2 FQNNGV. The CDR3 has 14 residues. This CDR3 is CASSPDRNTGELFF. Written as DNA, the CDR3 is TGTGCCAGCAGCCCGGACAGGAACACCGGGGAGCTGTTTTTT. Supplemented by reference TRBV11-2 and TRBJ2-2, the full variable domain reads EAGVAQSPRYKIIEKRQSVAFWCNPISGHATLYWYQQILGQGPKLLIQFQNNGVVDDSQLPKDRFSAERLKGVDSTLKIQPAKLEDSAVYLCASSPDRNTGELFFGEGSRLTVL.

On this clone: The limits of the CDR3 on the DNA are not certain, so only TCRdb's listed CDR3 is given. The chain is built from TRBV3-1 (or the pseudogene TRBV3-2) and TRBJ1-4; the table assigns TRBD1, which was not confirmed against the DNA. The CDR3 numbers 19 amino acids, ends counted. Germline-derived CDR1 and CDR2 are LGHDT and YNNKEL (reference sequence). The CDR3 sequence: CASSQDPREKVRLMKNCFF.